This T cell receptor beta chain was documented in a study of high-grade serous ovarian cancer treatment subgroups. On the study more broadly: Samples averaged approximately 14,000 reads and over 6,000 unique TCR beta rearrangements. Study-wide points: Repertoire similarity ranged roughly 0.11 to 0.8 between tumors of one patient.

The germline V gene has CDR1 SGHVS and CDR2 FQNEAQ. J was trimmed by 4 bases and V by 3 bases; bases with no gene match: 7. CDR3 length: 17 residues. Data came from immunoSEQ multiplex PCR; TCRdb stores just in-frame clones and leaves some out. In the table there are under 2,500 clones, roughly 64% of which are singletons. Tumor samples were obtained before definitive surgery or chemotherapy. Points on this clone: The antigen is not known.

The chain recombines TRBV7-8 with TRBJ2-2, with 11 bases fitting TRBD2. The clonotype originates from a human donor with high-grade serous ovarian cancer. The specimen was tumor tissue. The CDR3 spells CASSFLSGGAGTGELFF. The CDR3 coding sequence is TGTGCCAGCAGCTTCCTTAGCGGGGGGGCGGGCACCGGGGAGCTGTTTTTT.